This paragraph covers one T cell receptor beta chain sequence. This sample stems from a study of patients and donors after allogeneic stem cell transplantation. Each CDR3 protein is one row after TCRdb ran MiXCR on the RT-PCR reads. The table shows hundreds of thousands of distinct CDR3 sequences, with 16% occurring only once. The specimen was blood, either unsorted or a sorted T cell fraction (not recorded which). This TCR derives from a human donor who was either an allogeneic HSCT recipient or a stem cell or donor lymphocyte infusion donor (not recorded which). It is not recorded whose cells these are; they may come from a transplant donor.

CDR3 protein: CASSPGAGGNTEAFF. CDR3 DNA: TGTGCCAGCAGTCCCGGGGCGGGAGGGAACACTGAAGCTTTCTTT. This chain links TRBV7-9 with TRBJ1-1; a possible D gene is TRBD1 (5 bases). V lost 6 bases and J lost 1, with 15 bases in between. The length of the CDR3 is 15 residues. From germline, CDR1 is SEHNR and CDR2 FQNEAQ (reference sequence). Using reference TRBV7-9 and TRBJ1-1 for the parts outside the CDR3, the full variable domain is DTGVSQNPRHKITKRGQNVTFRCDPISEHNRLYWYRQTLGQGPEFLTYFQNEAQLEKSRLLSDRFSAERPKGSFSTLEIQRTEQGDSAMYLCASSPGAGGNTEAFFGQGTRLTVV.